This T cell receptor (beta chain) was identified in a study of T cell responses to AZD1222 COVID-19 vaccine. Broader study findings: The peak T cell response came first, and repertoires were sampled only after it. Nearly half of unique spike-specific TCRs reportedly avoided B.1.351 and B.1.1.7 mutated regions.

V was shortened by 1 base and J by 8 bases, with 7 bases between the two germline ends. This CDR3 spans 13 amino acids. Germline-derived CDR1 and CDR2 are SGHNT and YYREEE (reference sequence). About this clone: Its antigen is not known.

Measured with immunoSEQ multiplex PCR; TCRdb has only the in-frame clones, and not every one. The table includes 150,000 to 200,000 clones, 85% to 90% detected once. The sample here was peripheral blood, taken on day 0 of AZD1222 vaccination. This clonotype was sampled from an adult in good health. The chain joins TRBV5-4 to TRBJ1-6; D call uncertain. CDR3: CASSLKGDSPLHF. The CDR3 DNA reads TGTGCCAGCAGCTTGAAGGGAGATTCACCCCTCCACTTT.